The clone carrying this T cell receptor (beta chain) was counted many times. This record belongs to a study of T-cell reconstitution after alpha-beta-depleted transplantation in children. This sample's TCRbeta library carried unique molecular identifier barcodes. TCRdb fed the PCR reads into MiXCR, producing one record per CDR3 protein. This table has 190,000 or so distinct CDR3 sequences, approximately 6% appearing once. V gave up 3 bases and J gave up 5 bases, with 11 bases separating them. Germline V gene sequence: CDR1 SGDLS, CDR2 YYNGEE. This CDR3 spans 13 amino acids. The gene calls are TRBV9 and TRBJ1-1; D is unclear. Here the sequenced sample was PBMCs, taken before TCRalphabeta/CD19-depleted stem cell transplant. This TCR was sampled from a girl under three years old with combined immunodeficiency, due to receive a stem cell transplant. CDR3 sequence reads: CASSAKRRTEAFF. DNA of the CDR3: TGTGCCAGCAGCGCCAAACGGAGGACTGAAGCTTTCTTT.